Following are 17 T cell receptor beta chains from one sample sequenced in a study of shared T cell receptors in the human thymus. TCRdb keeps only in-frame clones here, not all; method: immunoSEQ multiplex PCR. The sample yields hundreds of thousands of clones, 85% to 90% seen once. These same records also appear under a second study, on human thymus T cells.

The sample consisted of thymocytes. All receptors come from a boy less than two years old with a congenital heart defect.

V usage is TRBV19 and J usage is TRBJ2-5; 12 bases map to TRBD2. The junction had 14 bases not matched to a gene; V was cut back by 6 bases and J by 3 bases. The germline V gene has CDR1 LNHDA and CDR2 SQIVND (reference sequence). This CDR3 is built from 18 residues. CDR3 loop: CASSAVGLAGREEETQYF. The CDR3 bases are TGTGCCAGTAGCGCCGTTGGACTAGCGGGAAGGGAGGAAGAGACCCAGTACTTC.

This chain connects TRBV27 to TRBJ2-7; the D gene is possibly TRBD2 (6 bases). Germline V lookup: CDR1 MNHEY, CDR2 SMNVEV (reference sequence). V was trimmed by 11 bases and J by 3 bases, leaving 20 bases between them. This CDR3 contains 14 residues. CDR3 sequence: CAPRARRDGYEQYF. The CDR3 DNA follows: TGTGCCCCCCGGGCCCGGCGGGATGGCTACGAGCAGTACTTC.

This clone has a handful of counts. CDR3 in amino acids: CASSQGSMLGEGEQYF. As DNA, the CDR3 is TGCGCCAGCAGCCAGGGTTCGATGTTGGGCGAGGGCGAGCAGTACTTC. The chain combines TRBV4-3 with TRBJ2-7; D is perhaps TRBD2 (5 bases). The CDR3 is 16 amino acids. Germline V lookup: CDR1 LGHNA, CDR2 YSLEER. Deletions cut 3 bases from V and 6 bases from J, with 21 bases between.

The chain joins TRBV6-1 to TRBJ2-3; 11 nucleotides match TRBD2. CDR1 and CDR2 from the germline V gene are MNHNS and SASEGT. V was clipped by 3 bases and J by 1 base; unmatched bases: 6. The CDR3 is made up of 17 amino acids. The DNA for the CDR3 is TGTGCCAGCAGTGATCGGGGGACTAGCGGTCGCACAGATACGCAGTATTTT. It encodes CASSDRGTSGRTDTQYF.

The chain combines TRBV2 with TRBJ2-5, with D tentatively TRBD2 (5 bases). This CDR3 is 16 amino acids long. The germline V gene encodes CDR1 SNHLY and CDR2 FYNNEI. The germline V and J ends were trimmed by 6 bases and 2 bases, with 19 bases remaining between them. This CDR3 reads CASSPPGGERQETQYF. CDR3 coding DNA: TGTGCCAGCAGCCCCCCTGGAGGAGAGCGGCAAGAGACCCAGTACTTC.

The chain links TRBV28 to TRBJ2-1, with 8 bases lining up with TRBD1. CDR3 length: 16 amino acids. Germline CDR1 MDHEN, CDR2 SYDVKM. V shed 3 bases, J shed 8 bases, and the junction held 12 bases outside the gene matches. CDR3 bases: TGTGCCAGCAGTTTTTGGTGCAGGGGGCCCAATTATGAGCAGTTCTTC. The encoded protein is CASSFWCRGPNYEQFF.

The chain's CDR3 is CASSTGQGHTGELFF. The CDR3 nucleotides are TGTGCCAGCAGCACGGGACAGGGGCACACCGGGGAGCTGTTTTTT. The chain links TRBV9 to TRBJ2-2, with 10 bases identical to TRBD1. After removal of 4 bases from V and 3 bases from J, the junction contained 3 bases not matched to a gene. This CDR3 comprises 15 residues. CDR1 and CDR2 from the germline V gene are SGDLS and YYNGEE.

Note on this clone: The sample has other DNA sequences that encode this CDR3 too. The chain uses TRBV2 and TRBJ2-1, with 8 bases fitting TRBD2. The trim removed 5 bases at V and 6 bases at J, leaving 9 bases unmatched. Germline CDR1 is SNHLY and CDR2 is FYNNEI. The CDR3 spans 15 residues. The CDR3 spells CASSPKRECVNEQFF. The CDR3 bases are TGTGCCAGCAGTCCCAAGCGGGAGTGTGTCAATGAGCAGTTCTTC.

CDR3 in DNA: TGCGCCAGCAGCTTGGAGGTTGGGCGGGGGGACTCTGGGGCCAACGTCCTGACTTTC. Translating gives CASSLEVGRGDSGANVLTF. The chain employs TRBV5-1 and TRBJ2-6, with 8 nucleotides matching TRBD2. The CDR3 sequence is 19 residues long. In germline, CDR1 is SGHRS, CDR2 YFSETQ. The ends lost 0 bases at V and 0 bases at J; junction bases unmatched: 8.

This clone was counted between two and nine times. The chain couples TRBV2 to TRBJ2-7; 8 positions match TRBD1. Germline V gene lookup returns CDR1 SNHLY and CDR2 FYNNEI. The V and J ends lost 6 bases and 2 bases, in that order; junction bases with no gene match: 3. This CDR3 spans 13 amino acids. The CDR3 spells CASRNRGAYEQYF. The CDR3 nucleotides read TGTGCCAGCAGAAACAGGGGGGCCTACGAGCAGTACTTC.

The V gene is TRBV11-2, the J gene TRBJ1-4; the match to TRBD1 covers 9 bases. Trimming took 5 bases from V and 7 from J; bases not matched to a gene: 8. The CDR3 totals 15 residues. Germline values: CDR1 SGHAT, CDR2 FQNNGV. Here the CDR3 reads CASSDYRGRAEKLFF. The CDR3 region has the DNA TGTGCCAGCAGCGACTACAGGGGGCGCGCTGAAAAACTGTTTTTT.

V gene TRBV15 combines with J gene TRBJ1-2; 7 positions match TRBD1. The V gene's germline CDR1 is LNHNV and CDR2 YYDKDF (reference sequence). Unmatched junction bases numbered 22, after V lost 4 bases and J lost 2 bases. The CDR3 is made up of 20 amino acids. The chain's CDR3 is CATSTPRGTVAEPLNYGYTF. Here the CDR3 DNA reads TGTGCCACCAGCACCCCAAGGGGGACAGTGGCCGAGCCTTTAAACTATGGCTACACCTTC. Full variable domain (remainder filled in from reference TRBV15 and TRBJ1-2): DAMVIQNPRYQVTQFGKPVTLSCSQTLNHNVMYWYQQKSSQAPKLLFHYYDKDFNNEADTPDNFQSRRPNTSFCFLDIRSPGLGDTAMYLCATSTPRGTVAEPLNYGYTFGSGTRLTVV.

This clone came up once. The rearrangement uses TRBV14 and TRBJ1-2, with a weak D call TRBD1 (6 bases). The germline gives CDR1 SGHDN, CDR2 FVKESK. V was shortened by 1 base and J by 3 bases, with 18 bases between the two germline ends. The CDR3 has 17 amino acids. The CDR3 nucleotides are TGTGCCAGCAGCCAAGGGCCAGCCCGGGGGGGCGACTATGGCTACACCTTC. It encodes CASSQGPARGGDYGYTF.

The rearrangement joins TRBV4-3 to TRBJ2-7; 14 nucleotides agree with TRBD2. The J segment lost 3 bases and the V segment lost 4 bases, leaving 11 bases of the junction unmatched. This CDR3 has 18 residues. Looked up from germline, CDR1 is LGHNA and CDR2 is YSLEER. CDR3 loop: CASSPFAGTSGGNYEQYF. The CDR3 DNA reads as TGCGCCAGCAGCCCCTTCGCCGGGACTAGCGGGGGAAACTACGAGCAGTACTTC.

V and J are TRBV27 and TRBJ1-2; D uncertain. CDR1 and CDR2 from the germline V gene are MNHEY and SMNVEV (reference sequence). Trimming pared 2 bases from V and 2 bases from J, leaving 9 bases between. The CDR3 length is 14 residues. CDR3 DNA sequence: TGTGCCAGCAGTTTAGGTCCTCGGAACTATGGCTACACCTTC. Its translation: CASSLGPRNYGYTF.

This clone was seen once. V usage is TRBV6-4 and J usage is TRBJ2-1; 8 bases are a match to TRBD2. Germline loops: CDR1 MRHNA, CDR2 SNTAGT. V shed 2 bases and J 2 bases; nucleotides not matched to a gene: 5. This CDR3 has 16 amino acids. This chain's CDR3 is CASSDAAGVPYNEQFF. In DNA, the CDR3 is TGTGCCAGCAGTGACGCAGCGGGAGTCCCCTACAATGAGCAGTTCTTC.

V and J are TRBV10-2 and TRBJ2-1; 7 nucleotides agree with TRBD2. The CDR3 is 17 amino acids. Trimming at V came to 2 bases and at J to 3 bases, leaving 10 bases not matched to a gene. The germline V gene has CDR1 WSHSY and CDR2 SAAADI. The CDR3 DNA reads as TGCGCCAGCAGTGAGGGTGAAGCGGGAATGAGCTACAATGAGCAGTTCTTC. This encodes CASSEGEAGMSYNEQFF.